These T cell receptor beta chains were read from a single sample in a study of cytomegalovirus exposure and HLA in healthy donors. TCRdb keeps only in-frame clones here, not all; method: immunoSEQ multiplex PCR. The table records approximately 81,000 clones, 74% of them present only once. Sample: PBMCs. Receptors were obtained from a man aged 40-50 years in good health and CMV-seropositive. Each CDR3 is given with its conserved first and last residue. A D gene is named only where the DNA matches it firmly. Size values are once, few and many counts, or a class for expanded clones, and some rows have none.

d_call,v_call,j_call,clone_size,cdr3_aa,cdr3_nt
TRBD1,TRBV19,TRBJ1-4,NA,CASSRDVTGGNEKLFF,TGTGCCAGTAGTAGAGACGTTACAGGGGGGAATGAAAAACTGTTTTTT
TRBD1,TRBV15,TRBJ2-2,NA,CATSRVEGARELFF,TGTGCCACCAGCAGAGTCGAGGGGGCTCGGGAGCTGTTTTTT
TRBD1,TRBV28,TRBJ1-5,NA,CASSRGQGAPSNQPQHF,TGTGCCAGCAGTCGAGGACAGGGGGCGCCGAGCAATCAGCCCCAGCATTTT
NA,TRBV20-1,TRBJ2-7,NA,CSALGHDEQYF,TGCAGTGCTTTGGGACACGACGAGCAGTACTTC
NA,TRBV13,TRBJ2-1,NA,CASSFGRSYNEQFF,TGTGCCAGCAGCTTCGGCAGGTCCTACAATGAGCAGTTCTTC
TRBD1,TRBV6-6,TRBJ1-5,NA,CASTRDRDPYISQHF,TGTGCCAGCACCCGGGACAGGGATCCTTATATATCCCAGCATTTT
NA,TRBV4-1,TRBJ2-3,NA,CASSQDYEGGAGWADTQYF,TGCGCCAGCAGCCAAGATTATGAGGGCGGGGCAGGGTGGGCAGATACGCAGTATTTT
NA,TRBV5-1,TRBJ2-3,NA,CASSQDRAGDTQYF,TGCGCCAGCAGCCAAGACCGGGCAGGGGATACGCAGTATTTT
TRBD2,TRBV13,TRBJ2-7,NA,CASSLVGGADEQYF,TGTGCCAGCAGCTTAGTCGGGGGGGCGGACGAGCAGTACTTC
NA,TRBV18,TRBJ2-5,NA,CASSPDMLGTQYF,TGTGCCAGCTCCCCGGACATGTTAGGGACCCAGTACTTC
TRBD1,TRBV6-4,TRBJ2-3,many,CASSDSDRAGDTQYF,TGTGCCAGCAGTGACTCGGACAGGGCGGGGGATACGCAGTATTTT
TRBD1,TRBV2,TRBJ2-1,NA,CASTWGTGYYNEQFF,TGTGCCAGCACCTGGGGGACAGGCTACTACAATGAGCAGTTCTTC
NA,TRBV19,TRBJ2-3,NA,CASRPHGGTDTQYF,TGTGCCAGTAGACCCCACGGGGGCACAGATACGCAGTATTTT
TRBD1,TRBV6-4,TRBJ2-4,once,CASSDPDRGQRSKNIQYF,TGTGCCAGCAGTGATCCAGACAGGGGGCAGAGATCTAAAAACATTCAGTACTTC
NA,TRBV7-8,TRBJ2-7,NA,CASSLDRFQGQDSYEQYF,TGTGCCAGCAGCTTAGATCGTTTTCAGGGACAAGATTCCTACGAGCAGTACTTC
TRBD1,TRBV19,TRBJ1-1,NA,CASSMRGTGGLNTEAFF,TGTGCCAGTAGTATGAGGGGGACAGGCGGGTTGAACACTGAAGCTTTCTTT
NA,TRBV4-1,TRBJ1-4,NA,CASSQDQTQGREKLFF,TGCGCCAGCAGCCAAGATCAAACCCAGGGGCGGGAAAAACTGTTTTTT
NA,TRBV28,TRBJ2-1,few,CASRRGPSYNEQFF,TGTGCCAGCAGGCGAGGGCCCTCCTACAATGAGCAGTTCTTC
NA,TRBV28,TRBJ1-3,NA,CASSFQRGRGNTIYF,TGTGCCAGCAGTTTTCAGAGGGGGAGAGGAAACACCATATATTTT
NA,TRBV14,TRBJ2-7,once,CASSPVSYEQYF,TGTGCCAGCAGCCCGGTTTCCTACGAGCAGTACTTC
NA,TRBV7-9,TRBJ2-7,NA,CASRGQGLYEQYF,TGTGCCAGCAGAGGGCAGGGCCTCTACGAGCAGTACTTC
TRBD2,TRBV2,TRBJ2-3,few,CAKTLAGGTDTQYF,TGTGCCAAAACACTAGCGGGAGGAACAGATACGCAGTATTTT
NA,TRBV5-1,TRBJ1-1,NA,CASSLSVGEYTEAFF,TGCGCCAGCAGCTTAAGTGTCGGTGAGTACACTGAAGCTTTCTTT
NA,TRBV4-1,TRBJ1-1,NA,CASSQGQGFEAFF,TGCGCCAGCAGCCAAGGGCAGGGGTTTGAAGCTTTCTTT
NA,TRBV2,TRBJ2-7,NA,CASSEERVGEQYF,TGTGCCAGCAGTGAGGAGAGGGTAGGCGAGCAGTACTTC
TRBD1,TRBV28,TRBJ1-1,NA,CASSQWTGATEAFF,TGTGCCAGCAGTCAATGGACAGGCGCAACTGAAGCTTTCTTT
NA,TRBV2,TRBJ1-5,NA,CASSRDKGSNQPQHF,TGTGCCAGCAGTCGAGACAAAGGAAGCAATCAGCCCCAGCATTTT
NA,TRBV11-3,TRBJ1-5,NA,CAGSSGLYSNQPQHF,TGTGCCGGCAGCTCCGGACTGTATAGCAATCAGCCCCAGCATTTT
TRBD1,TRBV5-1,TRBJ1-2,NA,CASSLGRTGSGYTF,TGCGCCAGCAGCTTGGGTCGGACAGGGAGCGGCTACACCTTC
TRBD1,TRBV18,TRBJ2-7,few,CASSRRDRGYEQYF,TGTGCCAGCTCACGCCGGGACAGGGGTTACGAGCAGTACTTC
NA,TRBV30,TRBJ2-6,NA,CAWTVANSGANVLTF,TGTGCCTGGACCGTAGCAAACTCTGGGGCCAACGTCCTGACTTTC
NA,TRBV29-1,TRBJ1-2,NA,CSVVSQDIYGYTF,TGCAGCGTTGTGAGTCAGGATATCTATGGCTACACCTTC
TRBD1,TRBV19,TRBJ1-5,NA,CASSIRGTGFNQPQHF,TGTGCCAGTAGTATACGAGGGACAGGATTTAATCAGCCCCAGCATTTT
TRBD1,TRBV5-4,TRBJ1-2,NA,CASSTRQGARGYTF,TGTGCCAGCAGCACCCGACAGGGGGCGCGGGGCTACACCTTC
TRBD1,TRBV19,TRBJ1-5,NA,CASIGRTGSQPQHF,TGTGCCAGTATCGGGAGGACAGGGAGTCAGCCCCAGCATTTT
TRBD2,TRBV4-1,TRBJ2-1,few,CASSHLGSGSLNEQFF,TGCGCCAGCAGCCACCTGGGCAGCGGGAGTCTAAATGAGCAGTTCTTC
TRBD2,TRBV4-2,TRBJ2-3,few,CASSQDQASGLSTDTQYF,TGTGCCAGCAGCCAAGATCAGGCTAGCGGACTAAGCACAGATACGCAGTATTTT
TRBD1,TRBV6-6,TRBJ1-3,many,CASTLTGSGNTIYF,TGTGCCAGCACTCTGACAGGGTCTGGAAACACCATATATTTT